This TCR beta chain was identified during a study of CD8+CD57+ T cells in acquired aplastic anemia. Study-wide background: An average of 3.2 ug of DNA was obtained from sorted CD4+ and CD8+ cells. There were roughly 9.8 million reads, on average, for CD4+ cells from healthy donors.

TCR beta VDJ and CDR3 profiles were obtained from a genomic DNA template. TCRdb fed the reads into MiXCR, producing one record per CDR3 protein. The repertoire holds a few hundred thousand distinct CDR3 sequences, with 61% as singletons. Germline V gives CDR1 DFQATT, CDR2 SNEGSKA (reference sequence). The CDR3 loop spans 18 amino acids. V was clipped by 0 bases and J by 3 bases; unmatched bases: 6. This clonotype was counted ten times or more. Its antigen is not identified. General study results and limits: Controls and patients did not differ significantly in CD8+ Simpson's diversity.

This receptor was obtained from a human donor in good health. The sample comprised sorted CD4+, CD8+, or CD8+CD57+ T cells (not recorded which) from PBMCs. The gene calls are TRBV20-1 and TRBJ2-3; the match to TRBD2 covers 16 bases. CDR3 in amino acids: CSARDRGTSGGATDTQYF. The CDR3 bases are TGCAGTGCTAGAGATCGGGGGACTAGCGGGGGGGCTACAGATACGCAGTATTTT.